The clone carrying this T cell receptor beta chain was observed at least ten times. Its matching antigen is unknown. The V end lost 4 bases, the J end lost 0 bases, and 16 bases lay between the germline ends. The CDR3 extends over 16 amino acids. From germline, CDR1 is MNHEY and CDR2 SVGAGI. The data derive from a study of T cells after yellow fever vaccination. At the level of the study: The authors prepared low-cell-number fractions using SMART-Seq v4 Ultra Low Input.

By 5'RACE template switching, TCR cDNA was produced, with a universal primer site and UMIs added in the process. In TCRdb, the 5' RACE reads were re-called with MiXCR into one record per CDR3 protein. The sample lists 300,000 or so distinct CDR3 sequences, over 10% occurring once. Study observations and caveats: Post-booster samples contained most primary-vaccination clones (approximately 95% CD4, about 90% CD8). Abundant contaminating clonotypes from the bulk population could appear in FACS-sorted repertoires.

This chain connects TRBV6-5 to TRBJ2-7; D remains unclear. The clonotype comes from a man aged 25 to 40 who received the YFV17D yellow fever vaccine. Sequences were derived from CD4+ T cells sorted from PBMCs, sampled 45 days after the yellow fever booster vaccination. The CDR3 DNA sequence: TGTGCCAGCAGTTTCCCCCCCCGCGGAAGCTCCTACGAGCAGTACTTC. Its translation is CASSFPPRGSSYEQYF.